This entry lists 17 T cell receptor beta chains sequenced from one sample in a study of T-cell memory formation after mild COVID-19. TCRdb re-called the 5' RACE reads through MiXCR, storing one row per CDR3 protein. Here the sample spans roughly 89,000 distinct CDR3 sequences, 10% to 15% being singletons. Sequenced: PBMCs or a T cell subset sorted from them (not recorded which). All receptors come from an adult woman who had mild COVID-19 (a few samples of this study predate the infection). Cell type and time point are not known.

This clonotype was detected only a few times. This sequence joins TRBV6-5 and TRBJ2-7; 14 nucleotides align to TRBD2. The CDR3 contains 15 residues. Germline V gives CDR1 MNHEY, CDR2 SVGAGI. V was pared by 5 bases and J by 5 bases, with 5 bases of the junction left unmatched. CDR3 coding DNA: TGTGCCAGCAGTAGAGTGGGACTAGCGGGAGACGAGCAGTACTTC. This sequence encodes CASSRVGLAGDEQYF.

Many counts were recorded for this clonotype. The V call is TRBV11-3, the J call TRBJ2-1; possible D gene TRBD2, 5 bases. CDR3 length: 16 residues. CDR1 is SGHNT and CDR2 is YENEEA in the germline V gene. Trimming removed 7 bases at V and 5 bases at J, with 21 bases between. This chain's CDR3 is CASKQSGTTTHNEQFF. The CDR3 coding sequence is TGTGCCAGCAAGCAAAGCGGAACCACGACGCACAATGAGCAGTTCTTC.

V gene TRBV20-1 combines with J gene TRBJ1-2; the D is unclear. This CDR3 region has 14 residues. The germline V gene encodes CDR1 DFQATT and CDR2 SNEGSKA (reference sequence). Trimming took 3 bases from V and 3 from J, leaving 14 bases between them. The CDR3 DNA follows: TGCAGTGCTAGCCAAACGGGCGAAGACTATGGCTACACCTTC. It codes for CSASQTGEDYGYTF.

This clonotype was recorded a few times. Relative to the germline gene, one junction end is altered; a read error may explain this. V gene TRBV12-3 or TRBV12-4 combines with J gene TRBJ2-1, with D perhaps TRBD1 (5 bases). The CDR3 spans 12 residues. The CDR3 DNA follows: TGTGCCAGCACCTCCTCCGACAGAATGGTGGTCTTC. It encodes CASTSSDRMVVF.

CDR3 residues: CSAHTVSYEQYF. In nucleotides, the CDR3 is TGCAGTGCTCACACGGTTTCCTACGAGCAGTACTTC. The rearrangement joins TRBV20-1 to TRBJ2-7; no clear D gene. CDR3 size: 12 residues. Germline CDR1 reads DFQATT; CDR2 reads SNEGSKA (reference sequence). Trimming took off 5 bases at V and 1 base at J, with 9 bases between the two ends.

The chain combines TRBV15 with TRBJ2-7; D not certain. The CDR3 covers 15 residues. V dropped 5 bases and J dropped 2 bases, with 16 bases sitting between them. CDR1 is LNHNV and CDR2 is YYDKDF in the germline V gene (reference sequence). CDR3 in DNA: TGTGCCACCAGCCGATCAAGGGCAGTGGCCTACGAGCAGTACTTC. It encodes CATSRSRAVAYEQYF. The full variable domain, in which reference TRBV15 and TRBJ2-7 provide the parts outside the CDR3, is DAMVIQNPRYQVTQFGKPVTLSCSQTLNHNVMYWYQQKSSQAPKLLFHYYDKDFNNEADTPDNFQSRRPNTSFCFLDIRSPGLGDTAMYLCATSRSRAVAYEQYFGPGTRLTVT.

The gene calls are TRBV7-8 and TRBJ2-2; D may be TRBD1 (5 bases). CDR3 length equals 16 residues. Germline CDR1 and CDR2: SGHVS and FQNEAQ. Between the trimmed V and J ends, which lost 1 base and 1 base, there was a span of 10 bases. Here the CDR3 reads CASSLGTSRNTGELFF. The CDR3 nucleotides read TGTGCCAGCAGCTTAGGGACATCTCGGAACACCGGGGAGCTGTTTTTT.

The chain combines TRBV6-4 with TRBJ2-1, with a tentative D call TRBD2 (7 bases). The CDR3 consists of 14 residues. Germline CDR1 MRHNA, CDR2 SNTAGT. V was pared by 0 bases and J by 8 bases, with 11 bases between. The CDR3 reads CASSDSGGGDEQFF. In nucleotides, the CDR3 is TGTGCCAGCAGTGACTCAGGGGGGGGAGATGAGCAGTTCTTC.

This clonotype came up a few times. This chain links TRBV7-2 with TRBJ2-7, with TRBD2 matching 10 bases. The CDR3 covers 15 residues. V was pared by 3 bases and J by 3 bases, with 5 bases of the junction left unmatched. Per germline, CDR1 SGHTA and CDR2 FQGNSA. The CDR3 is CASSFGLAVYYEQYF. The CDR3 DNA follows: TGTGCCAGCAGCTTCGGACTAGCGGTCTACTACGAGCAGTACTTC.

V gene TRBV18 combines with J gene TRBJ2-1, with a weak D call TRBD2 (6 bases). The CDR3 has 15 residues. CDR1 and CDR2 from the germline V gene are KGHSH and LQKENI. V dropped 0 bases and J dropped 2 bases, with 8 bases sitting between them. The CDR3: CASSPPTGAYNEQFF. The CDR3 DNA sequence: TGTGCCAGCTCACCACCGACGGGGGCCTACAATGAGCAGTTCTTC.

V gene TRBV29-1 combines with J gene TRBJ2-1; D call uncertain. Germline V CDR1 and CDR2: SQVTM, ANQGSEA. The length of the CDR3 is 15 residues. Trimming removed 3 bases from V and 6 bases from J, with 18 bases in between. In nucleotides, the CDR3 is TGCAGCGTTGATGGACCCGGCACCGACGTCAATGAGCAGTTCTTC. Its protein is CSVDGPGTDVNEQFF.

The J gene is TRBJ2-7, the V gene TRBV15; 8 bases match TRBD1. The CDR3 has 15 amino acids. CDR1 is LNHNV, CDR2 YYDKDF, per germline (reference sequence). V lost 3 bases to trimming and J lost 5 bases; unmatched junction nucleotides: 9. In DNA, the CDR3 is TGTGCCACCAGCAGGCCCCGGACAGGGAACCACGAGCAGTACTTC. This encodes CATSRPRTGNHEQYF.

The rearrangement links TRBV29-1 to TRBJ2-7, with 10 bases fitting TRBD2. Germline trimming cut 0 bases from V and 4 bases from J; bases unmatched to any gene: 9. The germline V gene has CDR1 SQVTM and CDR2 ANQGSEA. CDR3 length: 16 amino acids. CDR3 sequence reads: CSVEEVASGRPYEQYF. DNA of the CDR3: TGCAGCGTTGAAGAAGTGGCTAGCGGGAGACCTTACGAGCAGTACTTC.

The CDR3 DNA is TGTGCCAGCTCACCCAGGGCTAGAAATGAAAAACTGTTTTTT. Encoded protein: CASSPRARNEKLFF. The V and J genes are TRBV18 and TRBJ1-4, with a tentative D call TRBD1 (5 bases). The V gene's germline CDR1 is KGHSH and CDR2 LQKENI. V lost 3 bases to trimming and J lost 5 bases, with 10 bases between them. The CDR3 loop spans 14 amino acids.

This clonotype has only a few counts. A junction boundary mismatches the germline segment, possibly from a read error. The CDR3 sequence is CATSSGIESYQETQYF. The CDR3 coding sequence is TGTGCCACCAGCAGTGGTATCGAGTCGTACCAAGAGACCCAGTACTTC. This rearrangement joins TRBV13 to TRBJ2-5; no clear D. This CDR3 region has 16 residues. Per the germline V gene, CDR1 is PRHDT and CDR2 is FYEKMQ (reference sequence).

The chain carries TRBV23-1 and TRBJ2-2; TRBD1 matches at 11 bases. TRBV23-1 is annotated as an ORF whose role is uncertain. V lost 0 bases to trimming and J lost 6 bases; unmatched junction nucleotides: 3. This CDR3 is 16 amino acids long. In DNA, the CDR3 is TGCGCCAGCAGTCAATCGGCGGGACAGGGGGCCGGGGAGCTGTTTTTT. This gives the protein CASSQSAGQGAGELFF.

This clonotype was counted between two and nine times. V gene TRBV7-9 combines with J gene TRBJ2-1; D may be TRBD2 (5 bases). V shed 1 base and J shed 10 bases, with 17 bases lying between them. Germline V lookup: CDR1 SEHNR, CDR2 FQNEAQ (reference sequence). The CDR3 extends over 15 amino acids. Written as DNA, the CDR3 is TGTGCCAGCAGCTTAGGAAGGTGGGAGTTCGTAGAGCAGTTCTTC. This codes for CASSLGRWEFVEQFF.